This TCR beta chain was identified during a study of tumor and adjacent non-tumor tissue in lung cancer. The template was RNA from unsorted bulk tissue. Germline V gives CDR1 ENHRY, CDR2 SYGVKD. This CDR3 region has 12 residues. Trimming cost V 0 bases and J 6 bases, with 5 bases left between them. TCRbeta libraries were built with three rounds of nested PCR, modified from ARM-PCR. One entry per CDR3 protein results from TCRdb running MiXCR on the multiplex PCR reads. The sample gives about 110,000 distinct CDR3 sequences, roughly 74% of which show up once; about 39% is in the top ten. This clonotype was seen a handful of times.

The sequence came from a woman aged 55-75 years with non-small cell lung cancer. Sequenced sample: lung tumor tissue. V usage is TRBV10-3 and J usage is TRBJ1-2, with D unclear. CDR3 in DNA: TGTGCCATCAGTGAGTCTGGGGATGGCTACACCTTC. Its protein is CAISESGDGYTF.